One sample yielded the 27 T cell receptor beta chains listed below, sequenced in a study of blood T cell repertoires in COVID-19. Assay used: immunoSEQ multiplex PCR; TCRdb lists only in-frame clones, some missing. The data hold approximately 220,000 clones, with 80% to 90% observed a single time. The sample comprised PBMCs or T cells enriched from blood (not recorded which). These receptors were obtained from a young woman with acute COVID-19.

The J gene is TRBJ1-2, the V gene TRBV7-9, with TRBD1 matching over 10 bases. J was trimmed by 2 bases and V by 5 bases; bases with no gene match: 5. CDR1 SEHNR and CDR2 FQNEAQ come from the germline V gene (reference sequence). The CDR3 extends over 15 amino acids. The CDR3 region is CASSGRQGANYGYTF. The DNA for the CDR3 is TGTGCCAGCAGCGGGAGACAGGGGGCGAACTATGGCTACACCTTC.

The V and J genes are TRBV4-2 and TRBJ1-4; D is undetermined. CDR1 and CDR2 (germline): LGHNA, YNFKEQ. CDR3 length: 15 amino acids. V was trimmed by 0 bases and J by 3 bases, leaving 8 bases between them. This chain's CDR3 is CASSQDAAPNEKLFF. The CDR3, as DNA: TGTGCCAGCAGCCAAGATGCGGCCCCTAATGAAAAACTGTTTTTT.

The chain employs TRBV4-3 and TRBJ2-7; a weak D match, TRBD2 (7 bases). CDR1 is LGHNA, CDR2 YSLEER, per germline. The germline V and J ends were trimmed by 0 bases and 2 bases, with 14 bases remaining between them. The CDR3 runs to 16 residues. The CDR3 region is CASSQEGGDNAYEQYF. In nucleotides, the CDR3 is TGCGCCAGCAGCCAAGAGGGGGGGGACAACGCCTACGAGCAGTACTTC.

This clone was picked up a small number of times. The genes are TRBV6-1 and TRBJ2-5; D possibly corresponds to TRBD1 (6 bases). The CDR3 sequence is 17 residues long. CDR1 and CDR2 (germline): MNHNS, SASEGT. V lost 0 bases and J lost 5, with 19 bases in between. As DNA, the CDR3 is TGTGCCAGCAGTGAAGCCGTTGGGGTTTCAGGGGTCGAGACCCAGTACTTC. Amino acids: CASSEAVGVSGVETQYF.

The rearrangement uses TRBV7-2 and TRBJ2-1; D might be TRBD1 (6 bases). V was trimmed by 1 base and J by 7 bases, leaving 8 bases between them. Germline assignment: CDR1 SGHTA and CDR2 FQGNSA. This CDR3 has 13 residues. CDR3 coding DNA: TGTGCCAGCAGCTTAGAACAGGGAAATGAGCAGTTCTTC. Residues: CASSLEQGNEQFF. Combining the CDR3 with reference TRBV7-2 and TRBJ2-1 gives the whole variable domain GAGVSQSPSNKVTEKGKDVELRCDPISGHTALYWYRQSLGQGLEFLIYFQGNSAPDKSGLPSDRFSAERTGGSVSTLTIQRTQQEDSAVYLCASSLEQGNEQFFGPGTRLTVL.

V is TRBV5-8 and J is TRBJ2-1, with TRBD1 identical over 9 bases. This CDR3 has 16 residues. The germline V gene has CDR1 SGHTS and CDR2 YDEGEE. After removal of 4 bases from V and 3 bases from J, the junction contained 8 bases not matched to a gene. The CDR3 protein is CASSATGTGSYNEQFF. As DNA, the CDR3 is TGTGCCAGCAGCGCCACCGGGACAGGGAGCTACAATGAGCAGTTCTTC.

The chain couples TRBV12-5 to TRBJ1-2; TRBD1 agrees at 9 bases. Germline CDR1 is LGHNT and CDR2 is FRNRAP. V gave up 4 bases and J gave up 8 bases; unmatched junction bases: 17. The CDR3 consists of 17 residues. The CDR3 sequence is CASGYLPGQGSLWGYTF. The CDR3 coding sequence is TGTGCTAGTGGTTACCTACCGGGACAGGGTTCCCTCTGGGGCTACACCTTC.

This clone has a single count. The V and J genes are TRBV7-9 and TRBJ1-1; 11 bases match TRBD1. The CDR3 runs to 15 residues. The V and J ends lost 0 bases and 6 bases, in that order; junction bases with no gene match: 3. The germline V gene has CDR1 SEHNR and CDR2 FQNEAQ (reference sequence). The chain's CDR3 is CASSLAGTGGSEAFF. The DNA for the CDR3 is TGTGCCAGCAGCTTAGCGGGGACAGGGGGTTCTGAAGCTTTCTTT.

The chain carries TRBV18 and TRBJ1-1, with TRBD1 as a possible D gene (5 bases). The V gene lost 3 bases and the J gene lost 1 base, with 9 bases spanning the gap. The CDR3 runs 14 residues. In germline, CDR1 is KGHSH, CDR2 LQKENI. CDR3 nucleotides: TGTGCCAGCTCACCGGACATCCAGAACACTGAAGCTTTCTTT. The encoded protein is CASSPDIQNTEAFF.

This chain joins TRBV6-6 and TRBJ1-1; 10 bases map to TRBD1. CDR1 and CDR2 (germline): MNHNY, SVGAGI (reference sequence). With V trimmed by 6 bases and J by 5 bases, 6 bases remained unmatched. There are 14 residues in the CDR3. The CDR3 here is CASSSWTGGTEAFF. The DNA for the CDR3 is TGTGCCAGCAGCTCCTGGACAGGGGGGACTGAAGCTTTCTTT.

V is TRBV23-1 and J is TRBJ2-6, with D uncertain. TRBV23-1 is an open reading frame, and its role is uncertain. The V end lost 2 bases, the J end lost 0 bases, and 11 bases lay between the germline ends. The CDR3 consists of 17 residues. The CDR3: CASSQIGGYSGANVLTF. CDR3 nucleotides: TGCGCCAGCAGTCAAATCGGCGGATACTCTGGGGCCAACGTCCTGACTTTC.

This clone came up once. In nucleotides, the CDR3 is TGCGCCAGCAGCCAACTTCAGGGGGCTACTAACTATGGCTACACCTTC. It codes for CASSQLQGATNYGYTF. The chain links TRBV4-1 to TRBJ1-2; 8 nucleotides agree with TRBD1. Germline V gives CDR1 MGHRA, CDR2 YSYEKL. The CDR3 is made up of 16 amino acids. After removal of 2 bases from V and 0 bases from J, the junction contained 5 bases not matched to a gene.

The rearrangement links TRBV30 to TRBJ1-6; D perhaps matches TRBD1 (6 bases). There are 16 residues in the CDR3. CDR1 and CDR2 (germline): GTSNPN, SVGIG (reference sequence). Deletions cut 0 bases from V and 7 bases from J, with 16 bases between. For the CDR3, the DNA is TGTGCCTGGAGTGTACGGACAGCACAGACCAATTCACCCCTCCACTTT. As protein: CAWSVRTAQTNSPLHF.

This chain joins TRBV18 and TRBJ2-7, with 14 bases lining up with TRBD2. This CDR3 region has 17 residues. The V gene's germline CDR1 is KGHSH and CDR2 LQKENI. J lost 1 base, V lost 0 bases, and 2 bases had no gene match. CDR3 in DNA: TGTGCCAGCTCACCACCGGGACTAGCGGGGGATTCCTACGAGCAGTACTTC. Protein sequence: CASSPPGLAGDSYEQYF.

This clone was recorded a few times. The J gene is TRBJ1-3, the V gene TRBV7-9, with D possibly being TRBD1 (5 bases). This CDR3 comprises 17 residues. CDR1 is SEHNR, CDR2 FQNEAQ, per germline (reference sequence). The V and J ends lost 5 bases and 3 bases respectively, with 20 bases between them. The DNA of the CDR3 is TGTGCCAGCAGCGGACAACCGGGAGGTTACGGTGGAAACACCATATATTTT. Translated: CASSGQPGGYGGNTIYF.

This rearrangement joins TRBV5-4 to TRBJ2-1; 10 nucleotides align to TRBD2. The CDR3 length is 16 residues. After removal of 4 bases from V and 8 bases from J, the junction contained 12 bases not matched to a gene. Germline CDR1 and CDR2: SGHNT and YYREEE (reference sequence). The CDR3 is CASSRSSSGGSDEQFF. CDR3 coding DNA: TGTGCCAGCAGCCGGTCGTCTAGCGGGGGAAGCGATGAGCAGTTCTTC.

This chain links TRBV5-1 with TRBJ1-4, with no clear D. This CDR3 region has 17 residues. Germline CDR1 is SGHRS and CDR2 is YFSETQ. V lost 4 bases, J lost 2 bases, and 18 bases lay in between. The chain's CDR3 is CASSKDSLGGTNEKLFF. In DNA form, the CDR3 reads TGCGCCAGCAGCAAGGACTCCCTCGGCGGGACTAATGAAAAACTGTTTTTT.

The DNA of the CDR3 is TGTGCCAGCAGTGAAATTGGGGGGGGGCGAGATACGCAGTATTTT. It encodes CASSEIGGGRDTQYF. V is TRBV6-1 and J is TRBJ2-3; tentatively, D is TRBD2 (7 bases). Germline V gene data show CDR1 as MNHNS and CDR2 as SASEGT. The CDR3 covers 15 residues. V lost 2 bases, J lost 5 bases, and 14 bases lay in between.

J is TRBJ1-5 and V is TRBV3-1 (or the pseudogene TRBV3-2), with a possible D match to TRBD1 (6 bases). Looked up from germline, CDR1 is LGHDT and CDR2 is YNNKEL (reference sequence). Trimming shortened V by 4 bases and J by 10 bases, and 11 bases separated the two germline ends. The CDR3 runs 12 residues. The CDR3 sequence: CASSLQGKPQHF. The CDR3 coding sequence is TGTGCCAGCAGCCTCCAGGGGAAACCCCAGCATTTT.

V gene TRBV18 combines with J gene TRBJ1-2; TRBD1 matches 7 bases. The CDR3 has 15 residues. Trimming cost V 3 bases and J 0 bases; bases outside gene matches: 4. Germline V CDR1 and CDR2: KGHSH, LQKENI. The CDR3 nucleotides are TGTGCCAGCTCACCCGGACAGGCTTCTAACTATGGCTACACCTTC. It specifies CASSPGQASNYGYTF.

The rearrangement links TRBV10-3 to TRBJ2-3; tentative D call: TRBD1 (6 bases). The CDR3 is 14 amino acids. CDR1 and CDR2 from the germline V gene are ENHRY and SYGVKD. Trimming took off 2 bases at V and 0 bases at J, with 6 bases between the two ends. The CDR3 loop reads CAISETGSTDTQYF. CDR3 coding DNA: TGTGCCATCAGTGAGACAGGGAGCACAGATACGCAGTATTTT.

This clone appeared a single time. The J gene is TRBJ2-7, the V gene TRBV3-1 (or the pseudogene TRBV3-2), with 10 bases aligning to TRBD1. The CDR3 is 17 residues long. Trimming took 0 bases from V and 7 from J; bases not matched to a gene: 12. CDR1 and CDR2 (germline): LGHDT, YNNKEL (reference sequence). CDR3 in DNA: TGTGCCAGCAGCCAAGAACTGAACAGACAGGGGGCGCGTGAGCAGTACTTC. Translated, it gives CASSQELNRQGAREQYF.

This clone occurred a few times. J is TRBJ2-7 and V is TRBV19, with D unresolved. The CDR3 contains 16 residues. From germline, CDR1 is LNHDA and CDR2 SQIVND (reference sequence). Trimming shortened V by 2 bases and J by 3 bases, and 17 bases separated the two germline ends. The CDR3 is CASSISPGSANYEQYF. CDR3 DNA: TGTGCCAGTAGTATATCCCCCGGCAGCGCCAACTACGAGCAGTACTTC.

The chain couples TRBV28 to TRBJ1-2; TRBD1 aligns across 10 bases. The CDR3 is made up of 13 amino acids. CDR1 is MDHEN and CDR2 is SYDVKM in the germline V gene. Trimming took 5 bases from V and 7 from J; bases not matched to a gene: 4. The CDR3 spells CASSRTGGFGYTF. In nucleotides, the CDR3 is TGTGCCAGCAGTCGGACAGGGGGATTTGGCTACACCTTC.

The rearrangement links TRBV6-1 to TRBJ1-6, with D perhaps matching TRBD1 (5 bases). V gave up 1 base and J gave up 10 bases, with 14 bases separating them. CDR1 is MNHNS, CDR2 SASEGT, per germline. The CDR3 runs 15 residues. CDR3 bases: TGTGCCAGCAGTGAAGGTGCCAGGGTGGGATCACCCCTCCACTTT. Its protein is CASSEGARVGSPLHF.

The rearrangement links TRBV29-1 to TRBJ1-4, with D unresolved. Trimming removed 0 bases from V and 7 bases from J, with 9 bases in between. This CDR3 region has 13 residues. CDR1 SQVTM and CDR2 ANQGSEA come from the germline V gene. The CDR3 here is CSVEETGFEKLFF. In DNA form, the CDR3 reads TGCAGCGTTGAAGAAACGGGTTTTGAAAAACTGTTTTTT.

The V call is TRBV2, the J call TRBJ2-1; no firm D call. CDR1 and CDR2 from the germline V gene are SNHLY and FYNNEI. This CDR3 contains 13 residues. Trimming cost V 4 bases and J 5 bases, with 9 bases left between them. The CDR3 loop reads CASSAITDNEQFF. DNA of the CDR3: TGTGCCAGCAGTGCGATCACAGACAATGAGCAGTTCTTC.